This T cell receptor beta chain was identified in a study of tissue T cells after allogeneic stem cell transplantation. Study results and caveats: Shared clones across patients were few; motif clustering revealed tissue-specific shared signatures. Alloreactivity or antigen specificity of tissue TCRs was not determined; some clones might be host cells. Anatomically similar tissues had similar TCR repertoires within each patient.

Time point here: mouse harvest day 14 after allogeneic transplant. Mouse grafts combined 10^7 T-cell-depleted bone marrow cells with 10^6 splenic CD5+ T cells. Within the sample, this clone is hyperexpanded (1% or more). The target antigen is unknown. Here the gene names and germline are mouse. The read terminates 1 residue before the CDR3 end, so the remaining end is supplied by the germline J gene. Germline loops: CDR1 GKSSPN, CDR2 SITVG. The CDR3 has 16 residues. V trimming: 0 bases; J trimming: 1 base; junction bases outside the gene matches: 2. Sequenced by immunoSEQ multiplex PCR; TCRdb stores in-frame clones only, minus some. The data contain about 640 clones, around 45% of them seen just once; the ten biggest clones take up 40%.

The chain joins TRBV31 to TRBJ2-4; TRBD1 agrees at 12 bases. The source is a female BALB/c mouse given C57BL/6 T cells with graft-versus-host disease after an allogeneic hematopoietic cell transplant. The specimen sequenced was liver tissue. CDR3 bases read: TGTGCCTGGAGTCTAGGGACAGGGGGCCGTCAAAACACCTTGTAC. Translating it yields CAWSLGTGGRQNTLY. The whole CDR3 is CAWSLGTGGRQNTLYF.